The 3 T cell receptor beta chains given below trace back to one sample, sequenced in a study of beta chain features in type 1 diabetes. The antigens for these receptors are not known. The study's findings and limits: Among all four CD4+ subsets, Type 1 diabetes patients had TCRB CDR3s that were moderately but significantly shorter.

The study reverse transcribed the entire isolated RNA, so it sequenced expressed TCRB transcripts. The table came from immunoSEQ multiplex PCR; TCRdb's copy has only in-frame clones and leaves some out. The data hold 300,000 or so clones, with approximately 13% observed a single time. The sample taken for sequencing was naive CD4+ T cells from blood. These receptors came from a woman aged 18-29 years with type 1 diabetes.

This clone was seen at least ten times. CDR3 coding DNA: TGCAGCGTTGGCCCTCGAGGGTTTGCGGATGGCTACACCTTC. Its protein is CSVGPRGFADGYTF. The rearrangement uses TRBV29-1 and TRBJ1-2; D unresolved. The length of the CDR3 is 14 residues. CDR1 and CDR2 (germline): SQVTM, ANQGSEA. Trimming stripped 4 bases from V and 6 bases from J, with 18 bases between. Together with reference TRBV29-1 and TRBJ1-2, the CDR3 gives the full variable domain: SAVISQKPSRDICQRGTSLTIQCQVDSQVTMMFWYRQQPGQSLTLIATANQGSEATYESGFVIDKFPISRPNLTFSTLTVSNMSPEDSSIYLCSVGPRGFADGYTFGSGTRLTVV.

The CDR3 sequence is CASSFGTPAYNEQFF. CDR3 bases: TGTGCCAGCAGCTTTGGGACTCCCGCCTACAATGAGCAGTTCTTC. The J gene is TRBJ2-1, the V gene TRBV7-9, with D tentatively TRBD2 (6 bases). Germline CDR1 and CDR2: SEHNR and FQNEAQ (reference sequence). The germline V and J ends were trimmed by 3 bases and 2 bases, with 11 bases remaining between them. The CDR3 spans 15 residues.

This clone occurred a few times. The J gene is TRBJ1-2, the V gene TRBV2; possibly TRBD1 for D (6 bases). Per the germline V gene, CDR1 is SNHLY and CDR2 is FYNNEI. The CDR3 extends over 14 amino acids. V lost 2 bases, J lost 4 bases, and 11 bases lay in between. The DNA for the CDR3 is TGTGCCAGCAGTGAATCCGGGACAACCTATGGCTACACCTTC. It codes for CASSESGTTYGYTF.